This TCR beta chain is from a study of blood T cell repertoires in COVID-19. On the study more broadly: COVID-19 samples from acute and convalescent phases originated in the United States, Italy and Spain.

The CDR3 consists of 16 residues. CDR1 is SGHTA, CDR2 FQGTGA, per germline. The V and J ends lost 5 bases and 2 bases respectively, with 16 bases between them. The table came from immunoSEQ multiplex PCR; TCRdb's copy has only in-frame clones and leaves some out. Of around 180,000 clones detected, less than 85% appear once; the ten largest clones hold around 7%. Material for sequencing was peripheral blood. The chain uses TRBV7-3 and TRBJ2-1; tentative D call: TRBD2 (5 bases). The sequence derives from a human donor in a cohort sampled during active COVID-19. CDR3 nucleotides: TGTGCCAGCAGCCGACAAGTGAGCGGACCCTACAATGAGCAGTTCTTC. The encoded protein is CASSRQVSGPYNEQFF.